The T cell receptor beta chain under discussion was sequenced for a study of T cells after yellow fever vaccination. In its sample, this clonotype was seen a few times. The CDR3 is 20 residues long. CDR1 is MNHEY and CDR2 is SVGAGI in the germline V gene. J gave up 2 bases and V 2 bases, and 19 bases lay outside the gene matches. MiXCR, applied by TCRdb to the 5' RACE reads, yields one record per CDR3 protein. Seen here are about 260,000 distinct CDR3 sequences, roughly 5.6% observed once, and the top ten hold 2.5% to 4%. Sequencing was performed on CD4+ T cells sorted from PBMCs, taken on the day of the yellow fever booster vaccination. The clonotype comes from a man between 18 and 35 years old who received the YFV17D yellow fever vaccine. V usage is TRBV6-5 and J usage is TRBJ1-2; 8 nucleotides align to TRBD1. This chain's CDR3 is CASSYAPGGKSPKANYGYTF. The CDR3 DNA reads as TGTGCCAGCAGTTACGCCCCAGGGGGCAAATCCCCTAAGGCGAACTATGGCTACACCTTC.